Shown below are 32 T cell receptor beta chains from a single sample sequenced in a study of blood T cell repertoires in COVID-19. Data came from immunoSEQ multiplex PCR; TCRdb stores just in-frame clones and leaves some out. In the table there are more than 250,000 clones, approximately 88% of which are singletons. Specimen: peripheral blood. These receptors were collected from a human donor in a cohort sampled during active COVID-19.

The chain is built from TRBV11-3 and TRBJ2-3, with 8 positions matching TRBD2. With V trimmed by 5 bases and J by 9 bases, 7 bases remained unmatched. Germline V gene lookup returns CDR1 SGHNT and CDR2 YENEEA. The CDR3 contains 13 residues. The CDR3 DNA reads TGTGCCAGCAGCAAGCGGCAGCGGGGGACGCAGTATTTT. Its protein product is CASSKRQRGTQYF. The whole variable domain, filled in from reference TRBV11-3 and TRBJ2-3, reads EAGVVQSPRYKIIEKKQPVAFWCNPISGHNTLYWYLQNLGQGPELLIRYENEEAVDDSQLPKDRFSAERLKGVDSTLKIQPAELGDSAVYLCASSKRQRGTQYFGPGTRLTVL.

This sequence joins TRBV3-1 (or the pseudogene TRBV3-2) and TRBJ2-7, with 9 bases identical to TRBD2. The CDR3 runs 15 residues. Germline V gives CDR1 LGHDT, CDR2 YNNKEL (reference sequence). V shed 0 bases and J 4 bases; nucleotides not matched to a gene: 4. CDR3 in DNA: TGTGCCAGCAGCCAAGAGGAGACTAGCGGATACGAGCAGTACTTC. It is translated as CASSQEETSGYEQYF.

This clone came up a few times. The chain carries TRBV5-1 and TRBJ2-1; possibly TRBD2 for D (7 bases). From germline, CDR1 is SGHRS and CDR2 YFSETQ. Trimming stripped 8 bases from V and 0 bases from J, with 15 bases between. This CDR3 region has 15 residues. The CDR3 is CASKGGESSYNEQFF. The CDR3 nucleotides read TGCGCCAGTAAAGGGGGGGAGAGCTCCTACAATGAGCAGTTCTTC.

This clone was observed a few times. The gene calls are TRBV7-9 and TRBJ2-7; 10 bases align to TRBD2. Germline lookup yields CDR1 SEHNR and CDR2 FQNEAQ (reference sequence). This CDR3 spans 13 amino acids. Trimming at V came to 8 bases and at J to 6 bases, leaving 7 bases not matched to a gene. CDR3 DNA sequence: TGTGCCAGCCATCCTAGCGGGAGTAGCGAGCAGTACTTC. Its protein is CASHPSGSSEQYF.

The rearrangement uses TRBV19 and TRBJ1-2, with TRBD1 matching over 8 bases. Trimming took 6 bases from V and 5 from J; bases not matched to a gene: 8. The CDR3 contains 14 residues. Germline V lookup: CDR1 LNHDA, CDR2 SQIVND (reference sequence). In DNA, the CDR3 is TGTGCCAGTAGAAGACAGGGGCCCTCGTATGGCTACACCTTC. Translation: CASRRQGPSYGYTF.

This clone has only one observation. The chain has TRBV27 and TRBJ1-5, with D tentatively TRBD1 (5 bases). V lost 3 bases and J 7 bases, leaving 16 bases between the germline ends. The CDR3 is made up of 15 amino acids. Germline V gene sequence: CDR1 MNHEY, CDR2 SMNVEV (reference sequence). The CDR3: CASSFSGAGRQPQHF. In nucleotides, the CDR3 is TGTGCCAGCAGTTTTTCTGGGGCAGGGAGGCAGCCCCAGCATTTT.

V and J are TRBV7-9 and TRBJ1-1; D is possibly TRBD1 (5 bases). Germline assignment: CDR1 SEHNR and CDR2 FQNEAQ (reference sequence). The CDR3 is 15 amino acids. V was shortened by 3 bases and J by 6 bases, with 17 bases between the two germline ends. This CDR3 reads CASSFSRRGEPEAFF. The CDR3 DNA is TGTGCCAGCAGCTTCTCTCGAAGGGGCGAGCCTGAAGCTTTCTTT.

The CDR3 DNA is TGCGCCAGCAGCCAAGCTTATTCAGATACGCAGTATTTT. This translates into CASSQAYSDTQYF. The V gene is TRBV4-1, the J gene TRBJ2-3; D gene uncertain. This CDR3 has 13 residues. Trimming removed 1 base at V and 4 bases at J, with 6 bases between. The germline gives CDR1 MGHRA, CDR2 YSYEKL.

The CDR3 here is CASSPGSNYGYTF. Written as DNA, the CDR3 is TGTGCCAGCTCACCTGGCTCTAACTATGGCTACACCTTC. J is TRBJ1-2 and V is TRBV18; unclear D gene. CDR1 and CDR2 from the germline V gene are KGHSH and LQKENI. Trimming left V 3 bases short and J 0 bases short, with 5 bases between. The CDR3 is 13 amino acids. Together with reference TRBV18 and TRBJ1-2, the CDR3 gives the full variable domain: NAGVMQNPRHLVRRRGQEARLRCSPMKGHSHVYWYRQLPEEGLKFMVYLQKENIIDESGMPKERFSAEFPKEGPSILRIQQVVRGDSAAYFCASSPGSNYGYTFGSGTRLTVV.

The genes are TRBV27 and TRBJ1-5; D may be TRBD1 (5 bases). V was trimmed by 8 bases and J by 6 bases, leaving 20 bases between them. CDR3 length: 15 amino acids. The germline V gene encodes CDR1 MNHEY and CDR2 SMNVEV (reference sequence). The CDR3 reads CASGKREGTAQPQHF. CDR3 in DNA: TGTGCCAGCGGAAAAAGGGAGGGGACCGCTCAGCCCCAGCATTTT.

This clone was counted between two and nine times. The J gene is TRBJ1-5, the V gene TRBV7-2; D is possibly TRBD1 (5 bases). Germline CDR1 and CDR2: SGHTA and FQGNSA. The CDR3 is 13 residues long. V lost 5 bases and J lost 2, with 7 bases in between. DNA of the CDR3: TGTGCCAGCAGCGTCAGGGGCAATCAGCCCCAGCATTTT. Protein: CASSVRGNQPQHF.

A single count supports this clone. The V gene is TRBV24-1, the J gene TRBJ2-5; 12 nucleotides match TRBD1. J lost 9 bases, V lost 4 bases, and 8 bases had no gene match. The V gene's germline CDR1 is KGHDR and CDR2 SFDVKD. The CDR3 sequence is 15 residues long. CDR3 region: CATSEQGQGAGAQYF. DNA for the CDR3: TGTGCCACCAGTGAGCAGGGACAGGGGGCAGGGGCCCAGTACTTC.

V usage is TRBV4-2 and J usage is TRBJ1-6, with a possible D match to TRBD1 (5 bases). The length of the CDR3 is 15 residues. V gave up 0 bases and J gave up 7 bases, with 10 bases separating them. Germline-derived CDR1 and CDR2 are LGHNA and YNFKEQ. The CDR3 region has the DNA TGTGCCAGCAGCCAAGATTGGGGGGGAAATTCACCCCTCCACTTT. It is translated as CASSQDWGGNSPLHF.

The chain has TRBV10-1 and TRBJ2-7; possibly TRBD2 for D (6 bases). The CDR3 is made up of 13 amino acids. Trimming pared 4 bases from V and 2 bases from J, leaving 9 bases between. CDR1 and CDR2 from the germline V gene are WNHNN and SYGVQD (reference sequence). Written as DNA, the CDR3 is TGCGCCAGCAGTGGCGGACTAACCTACGAGCAGTACTTC. Translation gives CASSGGLTYEQYF.

J is TRBJ2-7 and V is TRBV4-3; unclear D gene. Germline CDR1 reads LGHNA; CDR2 reads YSLEER. This CDR3 is built from 17 residues. V lost 0 bases to trimming and J lost 2 bases, with 17 bases between them. The CDR3 region has the DNA TGCGCCAGCAGCCAAGATATAAAGCGAACCTCCACCTACGAGCAGTACTTC. It is translated as CASSQDIKRTSTYEQYF.

Concerning this clone itself: An end of the junction does not agree with germline; a read error may underlie this. The gene calls are TRBV2 and TRBJ1-1; D not certain. This CDR3 region has 14 residues. Per germline, CDR1 SNHLY and CDR2 FYNNEI. CDR3 residues: CASREGLLNTEAFF. The CDR3 nucleotides read TGTGCCAGCAGAGAAGGACTCCTGAACACTGAAGCTTTCTTT.

The gene calls are TRBV28 and TRBJ2-7, with 11 bases that match TRBD1. V shed 7 bases and J 9 bases; nucleotides not matched to a gene: 14. Germline CDR1 reads MDHEN; CDR2 reads SYDVKM. The CDR3 sequence is 15 residues long. CDR3 loop: CASINGQGAYLGQYF. In DNA form, the CDR3 reads TGTGCCAGCATCAATGGACAGGGGGCCTATTTGGGGCAGTACTTC.

The V call is TRBV12-5, the J call TRBJ1-1, with D possibly TRBD1 on 6 matching bases. Between the trimmed V and J ends, which lost 4 bases and 5 bases, there was a span of 11 bases. The CDR3 has 13 amino acids. Germline V gene lookup returns CDR1 LGHNT and CDR2 FRNRAP. The CDR3 protein is CASGSFQGTEAFF. CDR3 DNA sequence: TGTGCTAGTGGTTCCTTTCAGGGGACTGAAGCTTTCTTT.

The chain employs TRBV29-1 and TRBJ2-7; TRBD1 matches 12 bases. The CDR3 extends over 13 amino acids. V shed 7 bases, J shed 5 bases, and the junction held 6 bases outside the gene matches. From germline, CDR1 is SQVTM and CDR2 ANQGSEA. CDR3 sequence (DNA): TGCAGCGGCTCCGGGACAGGGGGCAACGAGCAGTACTTC. This gives the protein CSGSGTGGNEQYF.

The rearrangement uses TRBV12-3 or TRBV12-4 and TRBJ2-5; tentative D call: TRBD1 (5 bases). Trimming removed 5 bases from V and 4 bases from J, with 8 bases in between. CDR3 size: 12 residues. CDR3 in DNA: TGTGCCAGCAGTCGACAGATAGAGACCCAGTACTTC. This encodes CASSRQIETQYF.

J is TRBJ2-7 and V is TRBV27; a possible D gene is TRBD2 (6 bases). V lost 6 bases and J 2 bases, leaving 11 bases between the germline ends. The CDR3 is 13 amino acids. The germline gives CDR1 MNHEY, CDR2 SMNVEV (reference sequence). In DNA, the CDR3 is TGTGCCAGCAGCTGGAGGGGCCCCTACGAGCAGTACTTC. Protein sequence: CASSWRGPYEQYF.

The CDR3 DNA reads as TGTGCCAGCAGGGGACTAGCGGTAAACACAGATACGCAGTATTTT. Residues: CASRGLAVNTDTQYF. The chain employs TRBV5-4 and TRBJ2-3; 11 bases agree with TRBD2. CDR1 is SGHNT and CDR2 is YYREEE in the germline V gene (reference sequence). The CDR3 is made up of 15 amino acids. V trimming: 5 bases; J trimming: 2 bases; junction bases outside the gene matches: 4. The whole variable domain, filled in from reference TRBV5-4 and TRBJ2-3, reads ETGVTQSPTHLIKTRGQQVTLRCSSQSGHNTVSWYQQALGQGPQFIFQYYREEENGRGNFPPRFSGLQFPNYSSELNVNALELDDSALYLCASRGLAVNTDTQYFGPGTRLTVL.

This clone was counted a single time. Here the CDR3 reads CASSSRYREREQYF. DNA for the CDR3: TGCGCCAGCAGCTCACGCTACAGGGAGAGGGAGCAGTACTTC. V gene TRBV5-1 combines with J gene TRBJ2-7, with a weak D call TRBD1 (6 bases). The CDR3 consists of 14 residues. Germline values: CDR1 SGHRS, CDR2 YFSETQ. Trimming took 3 bases from V and 7 from J, leaving 17 bases between them.

The chain is built from TRBV11-2 and TRBJ2-5, with TRBD2 matching over 13 bases. CDR3 length: 17 residues. V shed 2 bases and J 2 bases; nucleotides not matched to a gene: 5. Germline V lookup: CDR1 SGHAT, CDR2 FQNNGV. CDR3 nucleotide sequence: TGTGCCAGCAGCTTACTTGTGGGACTAGCGGGACAAGAGACCCAGTACTTC. Its translation: CASSLLVGLAGQETQYF.

V usage is TRBV7-2 and J usage is TRBJ1-3; perhaps TRBD1 as D (5 bases). Germline CDR1 reads SGHTA; CDR2 reads FQGNSA. Deletions cut 4 bases from V and 2 bases from J, with 9 bases between. CDR3 length equals 14 residues. CDR3 in amino acids: CASSSYRTGNTIYF. CDR3 nucleotide sequence: TGTGCCAGCAGCTCCTACAGGACTGGAAACACCATATATTTT.

The genes are TRBV6-5 and TRBJ2-5; TRBD2 aligns across 14 bases. The CDR3 runs 15 residues. V gave up 5 bases and J gave up 6 bases; unmatched junction bases: 5. Germline CDR1 is MNHEY and CDR2 is SVGAGI. The CDR3 here is CASSPGLAGAKTQYF. CDR3 sequence (DNA): TGTGCCAGCAGTCCGGGACTAGCGGGGGCGAAGACCCAGTACTTC.

This chain uses TRBV7-2 with TRBJ2-5; 11 positions agree with TRBD2. Losses at the gene ends were 0 bases for V and 1 base for J; bases not matched to a gene: 1. Germline values: CDR1 SGHTA, CDR2 FQGNSA. The CDR3 consists of 16 residues. CDR3 nucleotides: TGTGCCAGCAGCTTAGCGCTAGCGGGGGGCCAAGAGACCCAGTACTTC. This codes for CASSLALAGGQETQYF.

This clone turned up a few times. V and J are TRBV5-1 and TRBJ2-7; tentative D call: TRBD1 (5 bases). V was pared by 1 base and J by 0 bases, with 17 bases between. CDR3 size: 17 residues. Per the germline V gene, CDR1 is SGHRS and CDR2 is YFSETQ. In DNA form, the CDR3 reads TGCGCCAGCAGCTTGTTGCGGTCCACAGGAGACTCCTACGAGCAGTACTTC. It encodes CASSLLRSTGDSYEQYF.

The chain links TRBV10-3 to TRBJ2-7; possible D gene TRBD1, 7 bases. With 3 bases removed from V and 5 bases from J, the gap between germline ends came to 26 bases. The length of the CDR3 is 18 residues. Per the germline V gene, CDR1 is ENHRY and CDR2 is SYGVKD. The CDR3 protein is CAISDSLFRQGGPHEQYF. CDR3 in DNA: TGTGCCATCAGTGATAGTTTGTTTCGACAGGGAGGTCCCCACGAGCAGTACTTC.

The DNA of the CDR3 is TGTGCCAGCAGCTTTCGAGGCACAGATACGCAGTATTTT. Amino acid sequence: CASSFRGTDTQYF. This chain links TRBV7-2 with TRBJ2-3; no firm D call. The CDR3 is 13 residues long. V lost 3 bases and J lost 1, with 5 bases in between. Germline loops: CDR1 SGHTA, CDR2 FQGNSA.

The chain uses TRBV19 and TRBJ2-5; D gene ambiguous. The V end was cut by 1 base, the J end by 5 bases, with 11 bases between. This CDR3 comprises 14 residues. The V gene's germline CDR1 is LNHDA and CDR2 SQIVND (reference sequence). In DNA form, the CDR3 reads TGTGCCAGTAGTATAGCCCCATCCGGGGAGACCCAGTACTTC. This codes for CASSIAPSGETQYF.

This clone appeared a single time. The rearrangement joins TRBV12-5 to TRBJ1-2; D perhaps matches TRBD1 (6 bases). The CDR3 is 15 amino acids. The V end lost 6 bases, the J end lost 6 bases, and 20 bases lay between the germline ends. Germline assignment: CDR1 LGHNT and CDR2 FRNRAP. Written as DNA, the CDR3 is TGTGCTAGTGGGGCGGGGGCCAGGCCGTTCGATGGCTACACCTTC. Translated, it gives CASGAGARPFDGYTF.